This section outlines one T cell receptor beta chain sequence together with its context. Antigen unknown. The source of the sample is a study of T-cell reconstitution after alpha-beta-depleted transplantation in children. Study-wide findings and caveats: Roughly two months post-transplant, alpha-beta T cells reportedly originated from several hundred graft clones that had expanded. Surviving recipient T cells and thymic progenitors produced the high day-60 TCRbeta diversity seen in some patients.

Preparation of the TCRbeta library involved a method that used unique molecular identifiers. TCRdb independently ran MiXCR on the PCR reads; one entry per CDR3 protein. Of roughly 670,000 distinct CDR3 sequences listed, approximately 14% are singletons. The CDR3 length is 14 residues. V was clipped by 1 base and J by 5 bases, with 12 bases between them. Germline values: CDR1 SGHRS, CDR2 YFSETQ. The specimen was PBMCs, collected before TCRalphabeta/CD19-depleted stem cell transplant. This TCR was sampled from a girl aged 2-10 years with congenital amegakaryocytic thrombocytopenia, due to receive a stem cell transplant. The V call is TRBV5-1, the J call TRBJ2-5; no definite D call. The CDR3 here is CASSLIRASETQYF. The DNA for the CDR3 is TGCGCCAGCAGCTTGATTAGGGCGTCTGAGACCCAGTACTTC.